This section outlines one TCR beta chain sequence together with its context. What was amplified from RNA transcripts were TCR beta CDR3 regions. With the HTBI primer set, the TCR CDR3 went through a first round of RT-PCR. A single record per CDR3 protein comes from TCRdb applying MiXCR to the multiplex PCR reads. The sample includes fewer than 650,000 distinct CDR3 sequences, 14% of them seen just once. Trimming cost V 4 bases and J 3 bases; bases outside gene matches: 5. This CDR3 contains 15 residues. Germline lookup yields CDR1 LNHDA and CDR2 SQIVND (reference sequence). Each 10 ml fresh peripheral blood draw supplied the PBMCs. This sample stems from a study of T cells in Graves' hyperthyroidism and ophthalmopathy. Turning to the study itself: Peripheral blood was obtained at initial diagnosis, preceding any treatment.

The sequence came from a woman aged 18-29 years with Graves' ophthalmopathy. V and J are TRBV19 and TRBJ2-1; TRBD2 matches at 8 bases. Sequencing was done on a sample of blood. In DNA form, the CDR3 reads TGTGCCAGTAGTAGTAGCGGGGCTAACTACAATGAGCAGTTCTTC. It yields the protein CASSSSGANYNEQFF.